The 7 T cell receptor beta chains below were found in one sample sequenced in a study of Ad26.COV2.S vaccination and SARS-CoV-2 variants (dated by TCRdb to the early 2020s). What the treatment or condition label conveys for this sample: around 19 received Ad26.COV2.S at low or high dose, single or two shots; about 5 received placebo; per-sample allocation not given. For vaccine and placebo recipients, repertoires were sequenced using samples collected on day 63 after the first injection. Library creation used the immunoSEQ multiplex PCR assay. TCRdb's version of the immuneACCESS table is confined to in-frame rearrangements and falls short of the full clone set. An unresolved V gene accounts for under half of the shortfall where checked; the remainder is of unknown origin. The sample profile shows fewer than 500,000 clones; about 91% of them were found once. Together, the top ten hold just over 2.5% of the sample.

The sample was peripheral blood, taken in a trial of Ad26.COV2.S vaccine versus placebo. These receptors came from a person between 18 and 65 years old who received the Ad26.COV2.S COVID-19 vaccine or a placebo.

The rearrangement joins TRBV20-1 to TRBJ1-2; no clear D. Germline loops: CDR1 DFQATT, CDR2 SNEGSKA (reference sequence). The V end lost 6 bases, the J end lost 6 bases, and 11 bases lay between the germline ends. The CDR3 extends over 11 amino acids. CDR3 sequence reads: CSAPTLNGYTF. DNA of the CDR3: TGCAGTGCACCGACATTGAATGGCTACACCTTC.

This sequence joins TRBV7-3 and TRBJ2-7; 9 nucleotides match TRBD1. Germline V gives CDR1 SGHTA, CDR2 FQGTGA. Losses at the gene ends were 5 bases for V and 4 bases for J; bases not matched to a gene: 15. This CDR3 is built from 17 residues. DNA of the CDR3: TGTGCCAGCAGCGGGCGGACAGGGGCTCAAAACTGGTACGAGCAGTACTTC. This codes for CASSGRTGAQNWYEQYF. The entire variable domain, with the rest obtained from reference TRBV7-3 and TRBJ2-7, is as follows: GAGVSQTPSNKVTEKGKYVELRCDPISGHTALYWYRQSLGQGPEFLIYFQGTGAADDSGLPNDRFFAVRPEGSVSTLKIQRTERGDSAVYLCASSGRTGAQNWYEQYFGPGTRLTVT.

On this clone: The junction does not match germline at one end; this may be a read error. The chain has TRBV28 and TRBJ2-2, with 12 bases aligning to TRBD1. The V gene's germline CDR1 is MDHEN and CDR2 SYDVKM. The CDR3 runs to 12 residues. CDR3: CAGTGGSGELFF. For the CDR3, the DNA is TGCGCCGGGACAGGGGGCTCCGGGGAGCTGTTTTTT.

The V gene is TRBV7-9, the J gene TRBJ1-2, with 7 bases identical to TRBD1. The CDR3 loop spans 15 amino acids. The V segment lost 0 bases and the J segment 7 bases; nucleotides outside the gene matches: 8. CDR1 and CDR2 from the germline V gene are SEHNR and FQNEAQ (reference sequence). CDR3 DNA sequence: TGTGCCAGCAGCTTAGCAGGACAGGAATATGGTGGCTACACCTTC. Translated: CASSLAGQEYGGYTF.

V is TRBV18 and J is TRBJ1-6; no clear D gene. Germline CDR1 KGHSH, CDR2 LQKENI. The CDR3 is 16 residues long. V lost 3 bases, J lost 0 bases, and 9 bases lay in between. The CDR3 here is CASSPLPSSYNSPLHF. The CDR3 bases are TGTGCCAGCTCACCCCTACCCAGCTCCTATAATTCACCCCTCCACTTT.

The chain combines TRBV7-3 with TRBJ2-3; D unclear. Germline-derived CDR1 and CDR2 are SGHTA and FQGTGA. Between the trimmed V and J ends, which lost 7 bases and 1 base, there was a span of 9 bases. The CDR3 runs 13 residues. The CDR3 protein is CASKVGGTDTQYF. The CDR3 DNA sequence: TGTGCCAGCAAGGTTGGGGGCACAGATACGCAGTATTTT.

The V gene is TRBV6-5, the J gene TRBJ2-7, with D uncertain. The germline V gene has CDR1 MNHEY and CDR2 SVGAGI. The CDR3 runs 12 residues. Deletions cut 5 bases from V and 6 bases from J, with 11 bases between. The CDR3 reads CASSKIRAEQYV. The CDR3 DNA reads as TGTGCCAGCAGTAAAATTCGGGCCGAGCAGTACGTC.